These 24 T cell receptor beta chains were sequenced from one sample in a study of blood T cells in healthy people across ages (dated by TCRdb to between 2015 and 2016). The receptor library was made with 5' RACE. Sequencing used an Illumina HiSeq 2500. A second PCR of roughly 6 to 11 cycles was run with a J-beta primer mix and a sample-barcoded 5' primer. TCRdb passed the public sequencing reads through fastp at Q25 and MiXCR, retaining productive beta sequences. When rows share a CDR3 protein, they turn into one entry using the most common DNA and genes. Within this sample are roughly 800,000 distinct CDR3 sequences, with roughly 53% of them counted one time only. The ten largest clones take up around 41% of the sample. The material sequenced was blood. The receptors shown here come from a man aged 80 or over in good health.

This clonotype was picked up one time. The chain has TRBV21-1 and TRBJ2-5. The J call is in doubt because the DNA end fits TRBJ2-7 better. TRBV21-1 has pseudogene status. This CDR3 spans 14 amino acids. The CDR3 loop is CASSTKRRWHEQYF. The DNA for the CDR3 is TGTGCCAGCAGCACAAAGAGGCGGTGGCACGAGCAGTACTTC.

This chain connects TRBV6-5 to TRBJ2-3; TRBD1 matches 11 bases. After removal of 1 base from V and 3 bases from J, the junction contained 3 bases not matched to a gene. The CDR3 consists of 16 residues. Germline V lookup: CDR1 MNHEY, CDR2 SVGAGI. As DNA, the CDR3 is TGTGCCAGCAGTTACTTTGGGACAGGGGGGACAGATACGCAGTATTTT. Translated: CASSYFGTGGTDTQYF.

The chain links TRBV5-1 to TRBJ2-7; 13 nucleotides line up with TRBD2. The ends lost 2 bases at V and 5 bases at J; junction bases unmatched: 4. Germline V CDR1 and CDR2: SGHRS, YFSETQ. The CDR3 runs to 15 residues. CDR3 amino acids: CASSFGLAGVNEQYF. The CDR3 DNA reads TGCGCCAGCAGCTTTGGACTAGCGGGAGTCAACGAGCAGTACTTC.

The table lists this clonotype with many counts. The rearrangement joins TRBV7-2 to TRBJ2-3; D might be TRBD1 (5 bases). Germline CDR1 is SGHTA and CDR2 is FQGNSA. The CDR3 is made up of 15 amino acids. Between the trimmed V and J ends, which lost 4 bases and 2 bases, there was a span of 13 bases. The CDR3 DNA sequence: TGTGCCAGCAGCTCGACAGTCAGAACCACAGATACGCAGTATTTT. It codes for CASSSTVRTTDTQYF. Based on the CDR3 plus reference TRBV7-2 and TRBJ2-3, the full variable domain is GAGVSQSPSNKVTEKGKDVELRCDPISGHTALYWYRQSLGQGLEFLIYFQGNSAPDKSGLPSDRFSAERTGGSVSTLTIQRTQQEDSAVYLCASSSTVRTTDTQYFGPGTRLTVL.

CDR3 coding DNA: TGCAGTGCTAGGAAGGTGCCTGGCGAGCAGTACTTC. This sequence encodes CSARKVPGEQYF. The chain combines TRBV20-1 with TRBJ2-7; no firm D call. Germline V gives CDR1 DFQATT, CDR2 SNEGSKA (reference sequence). The germline V and J ends were trimmed by 3 bases and 6 bases, with 12 bases remaining between them. The CDR3 is 12 residues long.

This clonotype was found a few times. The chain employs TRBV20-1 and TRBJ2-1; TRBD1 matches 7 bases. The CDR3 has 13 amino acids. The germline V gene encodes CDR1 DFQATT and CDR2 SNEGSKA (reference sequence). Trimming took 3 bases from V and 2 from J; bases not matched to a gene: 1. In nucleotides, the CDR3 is TGCAGTGCTAGGGGACAGACCTACAATGAGCAGTTCTTC. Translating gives CSARGQTYNEQFF.

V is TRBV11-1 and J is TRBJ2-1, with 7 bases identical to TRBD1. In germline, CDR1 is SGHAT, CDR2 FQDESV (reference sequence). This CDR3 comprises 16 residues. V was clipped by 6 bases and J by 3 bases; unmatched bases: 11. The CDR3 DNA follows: TGTGCCAGCAGTTCCGACAGGGCCTTTAACTACAATGAGCAGTTCTTC. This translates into CASSSDRAFNYNEQFF.

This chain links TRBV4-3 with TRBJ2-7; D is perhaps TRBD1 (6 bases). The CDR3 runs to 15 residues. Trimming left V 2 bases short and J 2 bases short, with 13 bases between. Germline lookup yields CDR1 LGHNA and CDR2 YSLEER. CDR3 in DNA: TGCGCCAGCAGCCAAAGTGCGCAGGGGACCTACGAGCAGTACTTC. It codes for CASSQSAQGTYEQYF.

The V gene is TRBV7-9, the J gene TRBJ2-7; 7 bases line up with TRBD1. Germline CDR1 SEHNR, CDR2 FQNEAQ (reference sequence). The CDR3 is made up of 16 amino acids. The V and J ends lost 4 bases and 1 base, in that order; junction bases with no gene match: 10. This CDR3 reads CASSSEQGSWSYEQYF. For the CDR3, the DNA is TGTGCCAGCAGCTCAGAACAGGGGTCCTGGTCCTACGAGCAGTACTTC.

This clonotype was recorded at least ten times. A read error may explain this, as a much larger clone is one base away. CDR3 sequence: CASRQRGAGIEQFF. The CDR3 region has the DNA TGTGCCAGCAGACAAAGAGGAGCGGGAATTGAGCAGTTCTTC. The chain combines TRBV7-2 with TRBJ2-1, with 7 bases matching TRBD2. With V trimmed by 6 bases and J by 9 bases, 11 bases remained unmatched. The V gene's germline CDR1 is SGHTA and CDR2 FQGNSA. CDR3 size: 14 residues.

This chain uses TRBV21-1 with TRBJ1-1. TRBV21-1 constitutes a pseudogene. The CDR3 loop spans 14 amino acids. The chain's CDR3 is CASTLRARNTEAFF. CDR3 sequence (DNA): TGTGCCAGCACCCTACGGGCCAGGAACACTGAAGCTTTCTTT.

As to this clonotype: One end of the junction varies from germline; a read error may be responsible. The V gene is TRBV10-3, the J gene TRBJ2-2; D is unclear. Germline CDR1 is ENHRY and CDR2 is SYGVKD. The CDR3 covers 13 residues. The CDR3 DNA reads TGTGCCATCAGGGAGTGGGGTTCCGGGGAGCTGTTTTTT. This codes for CAIREWGSGELFF.

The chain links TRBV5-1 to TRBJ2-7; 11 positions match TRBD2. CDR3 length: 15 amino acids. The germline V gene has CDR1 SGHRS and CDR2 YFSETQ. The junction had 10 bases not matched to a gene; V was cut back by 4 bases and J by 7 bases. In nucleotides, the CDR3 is TGCGCCAGCAGCCAGACTAGCGGGGCCCTTGGGGAGCAGTACTTC. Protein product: CASSQTSGALGEQYF.

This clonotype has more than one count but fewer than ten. In nucleotides, the CDR3 is TGTGCCAGCAGCCGAGGGACAGGGGGCGCCGCTACATATGGCTACACCTTC. Translation: CASSRGTGGAATYGYTF. The J gene is TRBJ1-2, the V gene TRBV7-9; 12 bases are shared with TRBD1. V was pared by 5 bases and J by 5 bases, with 12 bases of the junction left unmatched. Looked up from germline, CDR1 is SEHNR and CDR2 is FQNEAQ (reference sequence). The CDR3 is 17 amino acids.

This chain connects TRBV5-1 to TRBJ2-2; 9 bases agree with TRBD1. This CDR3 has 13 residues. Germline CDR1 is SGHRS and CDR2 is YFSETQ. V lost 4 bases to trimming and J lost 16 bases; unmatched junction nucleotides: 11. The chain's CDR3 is CASSQQTGGVPFF. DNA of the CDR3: TGCGCCAGCAGCCAGCAGACAGGGGGGGTACCGTTTTTT.

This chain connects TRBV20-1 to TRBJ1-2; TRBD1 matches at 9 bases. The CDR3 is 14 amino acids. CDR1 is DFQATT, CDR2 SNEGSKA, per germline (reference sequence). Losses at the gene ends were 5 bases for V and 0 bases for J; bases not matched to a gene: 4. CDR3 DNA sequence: TGCAGTGCTTTGGACAGGGGAGCTAACTATGGCTACACCTTC. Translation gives CSALDRGANYGYTF.

CDR3 bases: TGCAGCGTTGCCGCAGGGGGTCCCTATCAGCCCCAGCATTTT. Protein sequence: CSVAAGGPYQPQHF. This chain uses TRBV29-1 with TRBJ1-5; 7 nucleotides line up with TRBD1. The junction had 8 bases not matched to a gene; V was cut back by 4 bases and J by 5 bases. CDR1 is SQVTM and CDR2 is ANQGSEA in the germline V gene. There are 14 residues in the CDR3.

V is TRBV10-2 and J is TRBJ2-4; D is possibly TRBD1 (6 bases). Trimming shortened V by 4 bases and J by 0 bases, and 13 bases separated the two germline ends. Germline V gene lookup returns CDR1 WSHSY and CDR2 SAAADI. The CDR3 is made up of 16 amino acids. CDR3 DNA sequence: TGCGCCAGCAGTGCTCCGGGACAACTAGCCAAAAACATTCAGTACTTC. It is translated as CASSAPGQLAKNIQYF.

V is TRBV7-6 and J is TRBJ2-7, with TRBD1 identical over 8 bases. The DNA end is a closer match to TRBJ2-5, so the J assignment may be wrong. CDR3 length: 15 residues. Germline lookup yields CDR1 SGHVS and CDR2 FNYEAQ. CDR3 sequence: CASSGYGQGLETQYF. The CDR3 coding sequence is TGTGCCAGCAGCGGATACGGACAGGGTCTGGAGACCCAGTACTTC.

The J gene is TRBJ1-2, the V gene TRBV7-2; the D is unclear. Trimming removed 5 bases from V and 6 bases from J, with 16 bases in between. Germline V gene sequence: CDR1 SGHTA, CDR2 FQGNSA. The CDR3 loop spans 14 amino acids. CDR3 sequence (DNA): TGTGCCAGCAGCCTCCGACCGGGCCTTGATGGCTACACCTTC. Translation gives CASSLRPGLDGYTF.

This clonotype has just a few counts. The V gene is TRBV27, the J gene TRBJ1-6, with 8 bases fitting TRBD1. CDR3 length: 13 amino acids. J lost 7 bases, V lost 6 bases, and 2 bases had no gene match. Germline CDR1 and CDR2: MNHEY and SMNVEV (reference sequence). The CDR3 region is CASRQGVNSPLHF. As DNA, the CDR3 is TGTGCCAGCAGACAGGGGGTAAATTCACCCCTCCACTTT.

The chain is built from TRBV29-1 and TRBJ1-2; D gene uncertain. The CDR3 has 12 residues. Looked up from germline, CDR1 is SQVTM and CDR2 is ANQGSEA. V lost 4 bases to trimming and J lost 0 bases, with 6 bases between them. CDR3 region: CSVVHPNYGYTF. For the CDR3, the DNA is TGCAGCGTTGTTCACCCTAACTATGGCTACACCTTC.

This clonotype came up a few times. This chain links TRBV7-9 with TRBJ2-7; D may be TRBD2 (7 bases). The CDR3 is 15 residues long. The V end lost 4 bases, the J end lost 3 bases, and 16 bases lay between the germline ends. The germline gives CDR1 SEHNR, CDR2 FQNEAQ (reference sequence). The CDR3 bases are TGTGCCAGCAGCTCAGCGGGGCAGGGGAACTACGAGCAGTACTTC. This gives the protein CASSSAGQGNYEQYF. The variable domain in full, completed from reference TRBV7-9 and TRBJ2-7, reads DTGVSQNPRHKITKRGQNVTFRCDPISEHNRLYWYRQTLGQGPEFLTYFQNEAQLEKSRLLSDRFSAERPKGSFSTLEIQRTEQGDSAMYLCASSSAGQGNYEQYFGPGTRLTVT.

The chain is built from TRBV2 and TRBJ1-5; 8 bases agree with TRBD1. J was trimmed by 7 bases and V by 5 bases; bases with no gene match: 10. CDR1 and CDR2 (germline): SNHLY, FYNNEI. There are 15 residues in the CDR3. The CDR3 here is CASSPGQGSGQPQHF. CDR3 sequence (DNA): TGTGCCAGCAGTCCTGGACAGGGCTCCGGGCAGCCCCAGCATTTT.